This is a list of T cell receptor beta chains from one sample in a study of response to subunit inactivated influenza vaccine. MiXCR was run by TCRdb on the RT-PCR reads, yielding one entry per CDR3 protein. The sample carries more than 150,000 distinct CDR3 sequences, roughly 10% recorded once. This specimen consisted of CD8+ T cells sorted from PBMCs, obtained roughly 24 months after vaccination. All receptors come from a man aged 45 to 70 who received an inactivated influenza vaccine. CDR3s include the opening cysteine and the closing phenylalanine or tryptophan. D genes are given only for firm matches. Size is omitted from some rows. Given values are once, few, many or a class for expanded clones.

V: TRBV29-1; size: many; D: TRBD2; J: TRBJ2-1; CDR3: CSVCGGRDGDYNEQFF
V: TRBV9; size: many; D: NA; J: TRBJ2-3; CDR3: CASSFRGTDTQYF
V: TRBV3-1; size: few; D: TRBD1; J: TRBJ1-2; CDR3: CASSPRDRGHGYTF
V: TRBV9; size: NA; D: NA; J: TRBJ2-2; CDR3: CASSVMGGNTGELFF
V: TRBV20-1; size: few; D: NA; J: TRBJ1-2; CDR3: CSARDRDKSYGYTF
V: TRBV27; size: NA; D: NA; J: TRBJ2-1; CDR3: CASSWGLGAYNEQFF
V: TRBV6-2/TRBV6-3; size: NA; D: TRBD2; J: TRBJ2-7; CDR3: CATSGLAGTTYEQYF
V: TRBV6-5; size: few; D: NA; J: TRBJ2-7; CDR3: CASSYGDGPQYF
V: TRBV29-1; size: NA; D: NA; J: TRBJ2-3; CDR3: CSVVGSRYGTDTQYF
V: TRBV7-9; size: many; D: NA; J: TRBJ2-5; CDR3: CASSLFRDFQETQYF
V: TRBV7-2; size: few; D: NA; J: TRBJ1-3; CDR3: CASSLVGFTGNTIYF
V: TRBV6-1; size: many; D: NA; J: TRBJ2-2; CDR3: CASRPGSNTGELFF
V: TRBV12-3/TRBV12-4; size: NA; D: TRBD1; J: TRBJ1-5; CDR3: CASSLGQGVNQPQHF
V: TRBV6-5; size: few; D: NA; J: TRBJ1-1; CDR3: CASRLGSEAFF
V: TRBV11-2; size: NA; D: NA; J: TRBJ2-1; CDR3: CASSFGLNNEQFF
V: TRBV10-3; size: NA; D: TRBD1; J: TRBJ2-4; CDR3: CAISDPGTGVGIQYF
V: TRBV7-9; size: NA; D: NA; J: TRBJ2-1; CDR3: CASSLDRQFF
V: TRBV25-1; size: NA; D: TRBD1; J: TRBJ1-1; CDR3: CASSWDRGAYTEAFF
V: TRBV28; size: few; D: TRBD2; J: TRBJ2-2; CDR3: CASSLLAGGSGELFF
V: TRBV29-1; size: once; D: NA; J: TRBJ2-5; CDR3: CSAFWTVETQYF
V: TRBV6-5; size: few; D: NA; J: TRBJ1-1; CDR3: CASSYYREAFF
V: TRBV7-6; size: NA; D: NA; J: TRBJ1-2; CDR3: CASSLAGGPPGSYTF
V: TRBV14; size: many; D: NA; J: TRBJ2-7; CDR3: CASSQVTVEQYF
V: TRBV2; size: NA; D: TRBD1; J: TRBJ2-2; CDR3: CASSEGPGQGTGELFF
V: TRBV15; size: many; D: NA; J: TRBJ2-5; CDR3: CATSRDYPLATQETQYF
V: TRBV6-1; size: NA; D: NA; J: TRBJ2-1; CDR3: CASSRSVGGPPYNEQFF
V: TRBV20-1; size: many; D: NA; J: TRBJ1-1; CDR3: CSARATEGVGTEAFF
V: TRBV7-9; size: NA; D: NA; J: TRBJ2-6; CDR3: CASSSDLSLGANVLTF
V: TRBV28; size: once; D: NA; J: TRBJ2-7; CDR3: CASSFPSWEGSGYEQYF
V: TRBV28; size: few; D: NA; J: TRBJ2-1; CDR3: CASSTRRANPWGEQFF
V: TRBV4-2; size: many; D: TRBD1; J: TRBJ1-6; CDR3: CASSQGTGSISPLHF
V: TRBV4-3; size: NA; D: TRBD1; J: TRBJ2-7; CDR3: CASSQEAGQGSFEQYF
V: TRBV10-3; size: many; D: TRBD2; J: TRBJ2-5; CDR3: CAISWGERETETQYF
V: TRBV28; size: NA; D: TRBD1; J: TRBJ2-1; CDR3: CASSIGQGADEQFF
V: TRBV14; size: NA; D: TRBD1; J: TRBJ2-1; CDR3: CASSHPTDRAIYNEQFF
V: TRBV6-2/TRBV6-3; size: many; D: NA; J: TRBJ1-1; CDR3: CASIKNLGGRTEAFF
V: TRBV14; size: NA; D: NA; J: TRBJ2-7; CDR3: CASSPPAIGENYEQYF
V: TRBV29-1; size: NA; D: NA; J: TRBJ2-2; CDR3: CSVYKNTGELFF
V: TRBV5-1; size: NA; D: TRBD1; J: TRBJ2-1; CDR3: CASSLNSGQALNEQFF
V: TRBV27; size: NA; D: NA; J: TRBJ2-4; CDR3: CASSLGALAKNIQYF
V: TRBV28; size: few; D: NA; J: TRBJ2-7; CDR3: CASSSPDGGWEQYF
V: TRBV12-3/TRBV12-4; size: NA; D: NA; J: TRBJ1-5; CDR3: CASSRGVGNQPQHF
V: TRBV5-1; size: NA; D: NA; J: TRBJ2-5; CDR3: CASSLGQGGQETQYF
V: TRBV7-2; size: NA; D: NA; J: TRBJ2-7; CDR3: CASSLVPSPQYEQYF